The 6 T cell receptor beta chains reported below all come from one sample, sequenced in a study of CD8+ T cells in alopecia areata. The study sorted pooled cutaneous lymph node cells by CD4, CD8alpha, NKG2D, NKG2ACE and other markers. Extracted from the samples, RNA was reverse transcribed into cDNA to serve as the sequencing template. TCRdb keeps only in-frame clones here, not all; method: immunoSEQ multiplex PCR. Singletons are absent from the sample, which has over 250,000 clones. Source material: CD4+ T cells sorted from a lymph node. The source of these receptors is a C3H/HeJ mouse with alopecia areata. For this strain, the MHC haplotype corresponds to H2-k.

Points on this clone: Mouse names are used for the genes. The sequence runs out 4 residues before the end of the CDR3; the remainder is reconstructed from the germline J gene. This same CDR3 is encoded by further DNA sequences in the sample. The gene calls are TRBV1 and TRBJ2-1; D gene ambiguous. CDR3 length: 13 amino acids. Germline V gives CDR1 NSQYPW, CDR2 LRSPGD (reference sequence). The V end was cut by 0 bases, the J end by 3 bases, with 3 bases between. CDR3 bases read: TGCACCTGCAGTGCAGATGGCTATGCT. Protein sequence: CTCSADGYA. The whole CDR3 protein is CTCSADGYAEQFF. The full variable domain, rest sourced from reference TRBV1 and TRBJ2-1, is VTLLEQNPRWRLVPRGQAVNLRCILKNSQYPWMSWYQQDLQKQLQWLFTLRSPGDKEVKSLPGADYLATRVTDTELRLQVANMSQGRTLYCTCSADGYAEQFFGPGTRLTVL.

In this sample, this clone turned up a few times. Genes and germline are mouse. The read stops 4 residues short of the end of the CDR3; the missing end is completed from the germline J gene. This chain connects TRBV4 to TRBJ2-5, with TRBD2 matching 10 bases. V shed 5 bases, J shed 3 bases, and the junction held 2 bases outside the gene matches. From germline, CDR1 is LGHDT and CDR2 YNNKQL (reference sequence). The CDR3 length is 14 residues. The CDR3 bases that were read are TGTGCCAGCAGCCGGACTGGGGGACAAGAC. Encoded protein: CASSRTGGQD. The complete CDR3 protein is CASSRTGGQDTQYF.

This clone appeared a few times. The gene symbols are mouse symbols. The CDR3 end lies 4 residues beyond the end of the read and is filled in from the germline J gene. The sample contains more than one DNA sequence encoding this CDR3. The gene calls are TRBV5 and TRBJ1-1; D perhaps matches TRBD1 (5 bases). The CDR3 loop spans 15 amino acids. V was shortened by 0 bases and J by 0 bases, with 8 bases between the two germline ends. The germline CDR1 and CDR2 sequences are LGHNA and YNLKQL (reference sequence). CDR3 DNA, as far as it was read: TGTGCCAGCAGCCAAGAAGAGGGGACAAACACA. It yields the protein CASSQEEGTNT. The whole CDR3 sequence is CASSQEEGTNTEVFF.

This clone was counted a few times. Here the gene names and germline are mouse. The read is 4 residues too short to cover the CDR3 end, so that end is filled in from the germline J gene. The chain joins TRBV4 to TRBJ2-5, with D perhaps matching TRBD2 (6 bases). V lost 4 bases to trimming and J lost 2 bases, with 13 bases between them. CDR3 length: 15 residues. Germline values: CDR1 LGHDT, CDR2 YNNKQL (reference sequence). The CDR3 protein is CASSLGVWGQDTQYF. The part of the CDR3 DNA that was read is TGTGCCAGCAGCTTGGGGGTCTGGGGCCAAGAC.

This clone was recorded a few times. Gene names refer to mouse genes. Within the sample, other DNA sequences also encode this same CDR3. CDR3 loop: CASSSGTINSDYTF. The CDR3 bases that were read are TGTGCCAGCAGTTCCGGGACAATAAACTCC. The chain employs TRBV19 and TRBJ1-2, with D possibly TRBD1 on 6 matching bases. The CDR3 end lies 4 residues beyond the end of the read and is filled in from the germline J gene. Per germline, CDR1 FNHDT and CDR2 SITEND (reference sequence). Between the trimmed V and J ends, which lost 4 bases and 1 base, there was a span of 11 bases. The CDR3 length is 14 residues.

This clone showed up just a few times. Gene names and germline match the mouse. Read coverage stops 4 residues before the CDR3 terminus; the germline J gene supplies the remainder. V and J are TRBV5 and TRBJ1-2; tentative D call: TRBD1 (5 bases). The germline CDR1 and CDR2 sequences are LGHNA and YNLKQL (reference sequence). Trimming shortened V by 4 bases and J by 3 bases, and 12 bases separated the two germline ends. The CDR3 has 14 residues. Incomplete CDR3 DNA: TGTGCCAGCAGCCGCCAGGGCGGGGACTCC. This translates into CASSRQGGDS. The complete CDR3 reads CASSRQGGDSDYTF.